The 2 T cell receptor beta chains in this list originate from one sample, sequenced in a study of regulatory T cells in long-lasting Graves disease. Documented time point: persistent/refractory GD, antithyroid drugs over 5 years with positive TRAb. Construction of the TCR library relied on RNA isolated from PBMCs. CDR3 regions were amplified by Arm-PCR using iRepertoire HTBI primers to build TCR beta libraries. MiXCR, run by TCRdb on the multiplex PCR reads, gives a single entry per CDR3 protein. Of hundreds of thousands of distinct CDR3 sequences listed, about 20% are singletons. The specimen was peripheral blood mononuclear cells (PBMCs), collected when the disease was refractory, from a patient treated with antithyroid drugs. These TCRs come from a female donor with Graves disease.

The CDR3 is CSARDLVKGVTGELFF. In DNA form, the CDR3 reads TGCAGTGCTAGAGATTTAGTTAAGGGAGTAACCGGGGAGCTGTTTTTT. The V and J genes are TRBV20-1 and TRBJ2-2; D possibly corresponds to TRBD2 (5 bases). The germline V gene has CDR1 DFQATT and CDR2 SNEGSKA (reference sequence). The CDR3 covers 16 residues. Trimming stripped 0 bases from V and 5 bases from J, with 16 bases between.

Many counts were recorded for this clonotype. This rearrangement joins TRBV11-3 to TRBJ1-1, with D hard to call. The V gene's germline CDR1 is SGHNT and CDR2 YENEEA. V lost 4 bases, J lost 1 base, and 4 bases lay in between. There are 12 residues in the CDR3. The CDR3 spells CASSSQNTEAFF. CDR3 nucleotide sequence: TGTGCCAGCAGCTCCCAGAACACTGAAGCTTTCTTT.